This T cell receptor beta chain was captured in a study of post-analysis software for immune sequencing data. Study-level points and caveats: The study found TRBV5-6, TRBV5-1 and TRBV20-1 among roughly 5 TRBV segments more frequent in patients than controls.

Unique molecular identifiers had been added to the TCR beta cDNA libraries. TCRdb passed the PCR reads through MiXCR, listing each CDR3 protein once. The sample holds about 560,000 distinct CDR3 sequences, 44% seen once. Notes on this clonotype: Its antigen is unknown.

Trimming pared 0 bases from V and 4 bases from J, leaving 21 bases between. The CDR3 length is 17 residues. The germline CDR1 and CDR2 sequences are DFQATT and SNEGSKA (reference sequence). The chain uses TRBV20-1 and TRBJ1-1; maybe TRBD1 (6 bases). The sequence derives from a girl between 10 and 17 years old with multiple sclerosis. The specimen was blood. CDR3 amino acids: CSARDRGGLVVRTEAFF. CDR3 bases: TGCAGTGCTAGAGATCGAGGGGGGTTAGTTGTCCGCACTGAAGCTTTCTTT.